The 14 T cell receptor beta chains below all came from one sample that was sequenced in a study of blood T cell repertoires in COVID-19. Measured with immunoSEQ multiplex PCR; TCRdb has only the in-frame clones, and not every one. The sample holds around 320,000 clones, about nine tenths seen once. Sequenced input: peripheral blood. The receptor source for this set is a woman younger than 45 who had recovered from COVID-19.

The V gene is TRBV5-1, the J gene TRBJ1-4; perhaps TRBD1 as D (6 bases). Germline CDR1 is SGHRS and CDR2 is YFSETQ. Trimming took 5 bases from V and 5 from J, leaving 16 bases between them. The CDR3 loop spans 15 amino acids. The CDR3 coding sequence is TGCGCCAGCAGGTCCCCCGGGACAAAAAATGAAAAACTGTTTTTT. It yields the protein CASRSPGTKNEKLFF.

The chain couples TRBV7-2 to TRBJ1-2; D perhaps matches TRBD1 (5 bases). The CDR3 totals 12 residues. The V and J ends lost 9 bases and 1 base respectively, with 9 bases between them. CDR1 is SGHTA and CDR2 is FQGNSA in the germline V gene. The CDR3 region is CASDSLNYGYTF. CDR3 DNA: TGTGCCAGTGACAGTCTTAACTATGGCTACACCTTC. The full variable domain, in which reference TRBV7-2 and TRBJ1-2 provide the parts outside the CDR3, is GAGVSQSPSNKVTEKGKDVELRCDPISGHTALYWYRQSLGQGLEFLIYFQGNSAPDKSGLPSDRFSAERTGGSVSTLTIQRTQQEDSAVYLCASDSLNYGYTFGSGTRLTVV.

V gene TRBV18 combines with J gene TRBJ2-1; 10 bases match TRBD2. V gave up 3 bases and J gave up 6 bases; unmatched junction bases: 5. The CDR3 totals 15 residues. In germline, CDR1 is KGHSH, CDR2 LQKENI. CDR3 sequence (DNA): TGTGCCAGCTCACCTGGCCTAGCGGGGGTCAATGAGCAGTTCTTC. It translates to CASSPGLAGVNEQFF.

The chain recombines TRBV7-8 with TRBJ2-1, with D possibly matching TRBD1 (6 bases). V lost 2 bases, J lost 2 bases, and 13 bases lay in between. CDR3 size: 16 residues. CDR1 and CDR2 from the germline V gene are SGHVS and FQNEAQ. The CDR3 DNA sequence: TGTGCCAGCAGCTTATCGGTCAGGGGCCCCTACAATGAGCAGTTCTTC. Translating it yields CASSLSVRGPYNEQFF. Full variable domain (rest looked up from reference TRBV7-8 and TRBJ2-1): GAGVSQSPRYKVAKRGQDVALRCDPISGHVSLFWYQQALGQGPEFLTYFQNEAQLDKSGLPSDRFFAERPEGSVSTLKIQRTQQEDSAVYLCASSLSVRGPYNEQFFGPGTRLTVL.

This chain joins TRBV5-1 and TRBJ2-1; no definite D call. Between the trimmed V and J ends, which lost 4 bases and 3 bases, there was a span of 17 bases. The germline V gene has CDR1 SGHRS and CDR2 YFSETQ. The CDR3 loop spans 16 amino acids. In DNA, the CDR3 is TGCGCCAGCAGCCCCCCCGGGTCCTCCCTCTACAATGAGCAGTTCTTC. Translation: CASSPPGSSLYNEQFF.

V is TRBV5-4 and J is TRBJ2-6; 7 nucleotides align to TRBD2. The CDR3 has 17 amino acids. Per germline, CDR1 SGHNT and CDR2 YYREEE (reference sequence). The J segment lost 0 bases and the V segment lost 2 bases, leaving 5 bases of the junction unmatched. The DNA of the CDR3 is TGTGCCAGCAGCTTAGCGGGACCGAGCTCTGGGGCCAACGTCCTGACTTTC. Its translation is CASSLAGPSSGANVLTF.

J is TRBJ1-2 and V is TRBV28; TRBD1 is a possible D gene (6 bases). The CDR3 length is 14 residues. The germline gives CDR1 MDHEN, CDR2 SYDVKM. V lost 4 bases, J lost 4 bases, and 13 bases lay in between. The CDR3 sequence: CASSSDSIRYGYTF. As DNA, the CDR3 is TGTGCCAGCAGTTCGGACAGCATTCGCTATGGCTACACCTTC.

The V and J genes are TRBV5-1 and TRBJ1-6; no definite D call. V was clipped by 0 bases and J by 6 bases, with 10 bases between them. CDR1 and CDR2 (germline): SGHRS, YFSETQ. This CDR3 has 15 residues. The CDR3 region is CASSLELQLNSPLHF. CDR3 DNA sequence: TGCGCCAGCAGCTTGGAGTTACAGCTTAATTCACCCCTCCACTTT.

The V call is TRBV12-3 or TRBV12-4, the J call TRBJ1-1, with D possibly TRBD1 on 5 matching bases. Trimming cost V 1 base and J 7 bases, with 10 bases left between them. The CDR3 is made up of 13 amino acids. In nucleotides, the CDR3 is TGTGCCAGCAGTTTAGTAGGGGTCCGTGAAGCTTTCTTT. As protein: CASSLVGVREAFF.

The chain carries TRBV18 and TRBJ1-1, with TRBD1 matching 7 bases. Germline trimming cut 0 bases from V and 0 bases from J; bases unmatched to any gene: 7. This CDR3 contains 17 residues. Germline V CDR1 and CDR2: KGHSH, LQKENI. The CDR3 nucleotides are TGTGCCAGCTCACCACCAGGGACAGCCAACTTGAACACTGAAGCTTTCTTT. Its translation is CASSPPGTANLNTEAFF.

The rearrangement uses TRBV5-1 and TRBJ1-1; D is perhaps TRBD1 (6 bases). The ends were cut back, 4 bases at V and 1 base at J, with 11 bases in the middle. This CDR3 comprises 14 residues. Germline V lookup: CDR1 SGHRS, CDR2 YFSETQ. The CDR3 sequence is CASSQDSTNTEAFF. The DNA for the CDR3 is TGCGCCAGCAGCCAGGACAGTACGAACACTGAAGCTTTCTTT. The entire variable domain, with the rest obtained from reference TRBV5-1 and TRBJ1-1, is as follows: KAGVTQTPRYLIKTRGQQVTLSCSPISGHRSVSWYQQTPGQGLQFLFEYFSETQRNKGNFPGRFSGRQFSNSRSEMNVSTLELGDSALYLCASSQDSTNTEAFFGQGTRLTVV.

This sequence joins TRBV4-2 and TRBJ1-2; 9 bases align to TRBD1. Germline values: CDR1 LGHNA, CDR2 YNFKEQ. CDR3 length: 15 amino acids. Germline trimming cut 3 bases from V and 5 bases from J; bases unmatched to any gene: 7. The chain's CDR3 is CASSQGVGTGYGYTF. CDR3 in DNA: TGTGCCAGCAGCCAGGGAGTCGGGACAGGGTATGGCTACACCTTC.

The chain is built from TRBV5-1 and TRBJ1-6; D ambiguous. The CDR3 has 14 residues. Trimming took off 4 bases at V and 11 bases at J, with 16 bases between the two ends. Germline assignment: CDR1 SGHRS and CDR2 YFSETQ. As DNA, the CDR3 is TGCGCCAGCAGCGTGGACGGCAGTCGGGCACCCCTCCACTTT. As protein: CASSVDGSRAPLHF.

This clone has a handful of counts. The V gene is TRBV21-1, the J gene TRBJ2-7; the table's D call of TRBD1 was not tested on the DNA. TRBV21-1 is assigned pseudogene status. The CDR3 is made up of 13 amino acids. The CDR3 DNA reads TGTGCCAGCTTAAAGACAGGGCCCACGATGAAGTACTTC. It codes for CASLKTGPTMKYF.